This T cell receptor (beta chain) was sequenced during a study of Ad26.COV2.S vaccination and SARS-CoV-2 variants. Across the study: The authors gave Ad26.COV2.S intramuscularly, either once or twice 56 days apart.

The CDR3 spans 14 residues. Germline V gene data show CDR1 as SGHTA and CDR2 as FQGTGA. V was trimmed by 5 bases and J by 9 bases, leaving 19 bases between them. This clone was detected only once. Libraries were prepared by immunoSEQ multiplex PCR; TCRdb keeps only in-frame clonotypes and omits some of them. This table has approximately 500,000 clones, 70% to 90% appearing once. Treatment indicated: 19 received Ad26.COV2.S at low or high dose, single or two shots; about 5 received placebo; per-sample allocation not given. Day 63 following the first vaccine or placebo injection was when the samples were taken.

This receptor was taken from a person aged 18-60 years who received the Ad26.COV2.S COVID-19 vaccine or a placebo. This rearrangement joins TRBV7-3 to TRBJ2-5; D is uncertain. The sample in question was peripheral blood, obtained in a trial of Ad26.COV2.S vaccine versus placebo. CDR3 sequence (DNA): TGTGCCAGCAGCACCATTCCCGACTGGGAAGCCCAGTACTTC. Translating gives CASSTIPDWEAQYF. The entire variable domain, with the rest obtained from reference TRBV7-3 and TRBJ2-5, is as follows: GAGVSQTPSNKVTEKGKYVELRCDPISGHTALYWYRQSLGQGPEFLIYFQGTGAADDSGLPNDRFFAVRPEGSVSTLKIQRTERGDSAVYLCASSTIPDWEAQYFGPGTRLLVL.